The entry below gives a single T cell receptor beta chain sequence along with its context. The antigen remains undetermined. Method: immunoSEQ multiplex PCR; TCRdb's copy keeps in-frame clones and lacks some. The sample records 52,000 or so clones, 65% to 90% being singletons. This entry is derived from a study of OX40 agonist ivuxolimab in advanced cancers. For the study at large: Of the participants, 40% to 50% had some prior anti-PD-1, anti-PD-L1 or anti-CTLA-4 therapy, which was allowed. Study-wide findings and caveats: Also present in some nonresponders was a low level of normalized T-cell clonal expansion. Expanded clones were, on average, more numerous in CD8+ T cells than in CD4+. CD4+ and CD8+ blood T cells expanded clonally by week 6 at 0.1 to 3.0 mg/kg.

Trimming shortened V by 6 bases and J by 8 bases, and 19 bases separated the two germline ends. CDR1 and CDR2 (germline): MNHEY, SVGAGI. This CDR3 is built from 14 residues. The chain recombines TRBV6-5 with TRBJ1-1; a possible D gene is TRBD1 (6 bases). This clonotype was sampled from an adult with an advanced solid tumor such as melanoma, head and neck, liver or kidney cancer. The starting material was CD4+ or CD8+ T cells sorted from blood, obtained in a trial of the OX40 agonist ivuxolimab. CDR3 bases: TGTGCCAGCAGCTACAGGGCCACGGACGAAGAAGCTTTCTTT. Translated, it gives CASSYRATDEEAFF.